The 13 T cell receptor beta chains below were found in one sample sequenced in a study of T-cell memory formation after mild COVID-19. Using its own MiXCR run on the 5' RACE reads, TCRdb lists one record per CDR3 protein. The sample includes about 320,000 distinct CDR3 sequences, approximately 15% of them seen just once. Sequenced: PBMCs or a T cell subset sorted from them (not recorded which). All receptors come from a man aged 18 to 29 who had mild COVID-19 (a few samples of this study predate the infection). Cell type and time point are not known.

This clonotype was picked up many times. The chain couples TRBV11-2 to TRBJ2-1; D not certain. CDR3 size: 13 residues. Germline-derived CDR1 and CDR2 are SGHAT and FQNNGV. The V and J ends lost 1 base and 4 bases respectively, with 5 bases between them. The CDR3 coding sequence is TGTGCCAGCAGCTTAGGACGGTACAATGAGCAGTTCTTC. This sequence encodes CASSLGRYNEQFF.

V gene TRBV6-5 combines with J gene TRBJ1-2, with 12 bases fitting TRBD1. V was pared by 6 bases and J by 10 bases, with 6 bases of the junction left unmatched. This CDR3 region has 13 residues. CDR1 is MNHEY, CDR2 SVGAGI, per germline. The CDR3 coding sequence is TGTGCCAGCAGGCCATGGGACAGGGGGCACTACACCTTC. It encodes CASRPWDRGHYTF.

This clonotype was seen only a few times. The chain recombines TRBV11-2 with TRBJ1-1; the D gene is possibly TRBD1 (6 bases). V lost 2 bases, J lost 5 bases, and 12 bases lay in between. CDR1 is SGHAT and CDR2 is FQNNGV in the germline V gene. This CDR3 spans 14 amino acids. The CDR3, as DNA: TGTGCCAGCAGCTTAACAGGGAGGGGGACTGAAGCTTTCTTT. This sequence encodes CASSLTGRGTEAFF.

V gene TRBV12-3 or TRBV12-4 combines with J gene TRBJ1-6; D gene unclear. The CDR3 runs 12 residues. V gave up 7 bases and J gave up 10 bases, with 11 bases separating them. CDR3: CASTATYSPLHF. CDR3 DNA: TGTGCCAGCACGGCCACCTACTCACCCCTCCACTTT.

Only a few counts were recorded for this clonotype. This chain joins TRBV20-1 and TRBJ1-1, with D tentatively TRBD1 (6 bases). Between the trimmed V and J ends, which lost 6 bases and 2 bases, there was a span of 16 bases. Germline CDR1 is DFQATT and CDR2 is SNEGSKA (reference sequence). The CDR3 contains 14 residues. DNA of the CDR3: TGCAGTGCCCCCCGTGGACAGCTCAACACTGAAGCTTTCTTT. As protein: CSAPRGQLNTEAFF.

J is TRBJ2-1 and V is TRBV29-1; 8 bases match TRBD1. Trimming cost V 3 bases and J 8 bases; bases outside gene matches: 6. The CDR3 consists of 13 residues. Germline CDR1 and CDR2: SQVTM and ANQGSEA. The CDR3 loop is CSVDSAGGHEQFF. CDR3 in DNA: TGCAGCGTTGATTCGGCAGGGGGCCATGAGCAGTTCTTC.

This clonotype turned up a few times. This CDR3 is CAWGIGQETQYF. CDR3 sequence (DNA): TGTGCCTGGGGGATAGGCCAAGAGACCCAGTACTTC. The V call is TRBV30, the J call TRBJ2-5, with unresolved D. Germline V lookup: CDR1 GTSNPN, CDR2 SVGIG (reference sequence). The CDR3 is made up of 12 amino acids. The ends were cut back, 5 bases at V and 1 base at J, with 8 bases in the middle.

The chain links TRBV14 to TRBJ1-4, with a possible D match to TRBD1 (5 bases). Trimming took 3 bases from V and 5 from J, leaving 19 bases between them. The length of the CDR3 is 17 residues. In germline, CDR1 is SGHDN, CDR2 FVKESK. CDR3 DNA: TGTGCCAGCAGCCACCTAGGGGCAGTTAATTCCAATGAAAAACTGTTTTTT. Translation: CASSHLGAVNSNEKLFF.

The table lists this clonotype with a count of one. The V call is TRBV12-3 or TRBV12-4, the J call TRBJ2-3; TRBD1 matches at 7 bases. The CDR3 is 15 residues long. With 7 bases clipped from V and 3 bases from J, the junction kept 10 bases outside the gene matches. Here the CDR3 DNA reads TGTGCCAGCACCAGACGACAGGGCACTACAGATACGCAGTATTTT. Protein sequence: CASTRRQGTTDTQYF.

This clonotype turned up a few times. Written as DNA, the CDR3 is TGTGCCAGCGACCGGGACAGGGGTGTACAGGATACGCAGTATTTT. It yields the protein CASDRDRGVQDTQYF. V is TRBV12-3 or TRBV12-4 and J is TRBJ2-3; 10 bases are shared with TRBD1. This CDR3 is built from 15 residues. J gave up 6 bases and V 8 bases, and 11 bases lay outside the gene matches.

CDR3 protein: CASSARTANTGELFF. The CDR3, as DNA: TGTGCCAGCAGTGCCCGGACGGCGAACACCGGGGAGCTGTTTTTT. V usage is TRBV25-1 and J usage is TRBJ2-2; D ambiguous. The CDR3 totals 15 residues. CDR1 is MGHDK and CDR2 is SYGVNS in the germline V gene. Trimming took off 4 bases at V and 0 bases at J, with 9 bases between the two ends.

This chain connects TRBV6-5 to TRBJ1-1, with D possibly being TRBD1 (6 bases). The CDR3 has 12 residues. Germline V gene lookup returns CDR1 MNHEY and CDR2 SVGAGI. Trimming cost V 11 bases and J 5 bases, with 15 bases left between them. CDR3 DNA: TGTGCCGCATCAAATCAGGGGACTGAAGCTTTCTTT. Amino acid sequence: CAASNQGTEAFF.

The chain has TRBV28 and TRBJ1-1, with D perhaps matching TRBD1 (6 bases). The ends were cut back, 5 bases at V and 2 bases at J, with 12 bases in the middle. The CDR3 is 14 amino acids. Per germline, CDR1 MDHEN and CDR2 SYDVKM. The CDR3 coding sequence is TGTGCCAGCAGTAATAGACAGGTCAACACTGAAGCTTTCTTT. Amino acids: CASSNRQVNTEAFF.